The sequence of this T cell receptor (beta chain) was determined in a study of blood T cell repertoires in COVID-19. Study as a whole: Collection of acute and convalescent COVID-19 samples took place in the United States, Italy and Spain.

Assay: immunoSEQ multiplex PCR; the TCRdb copy retains only in-frame clones and omits some. Of approximately 44,000 clones listed, about 86% are singletons. This clonotype was sampled from a human donor in a cohort sampled during active COVID-19. Specimen: peripheral blood.

The CDR3 spells CSASPGAYEQYF. CDR3 bases: TGCAGTGCTAGTCCCGGGGCCTACGAGCAGTACTTC. This chain links TRBV20-1 with TRBJ2-7; TRBD2 is a possible D gene (5 bases). V shed 3 bases and J shed 2 bases, with 8 bases lying between them. Per germline, CDR1 DFQATT and CDR2 SNEGSKA (reference sequence). The CDR3 runs to 12 residues.